This TCR beta chain is drawn from a study of cytomegalovirus exposure and HLA in healthy donors. The table came from immunoSEQ multiplex PCR; TCRdb's copy has only in-frame clones and leaves some out. Among 100,000 or so clones listed, 86% were seen once. CDR1 is GTSNPN and CDR2 is SVGIG in the germline V gene (reference sequence). This CDR3 region has 15 residues. V was trimmed by 0 bases and J by 0 bases, leaving 9 bases between them. The specimen sequenced was PBMCs. This sequence originates from a woman between 18 and 30 years old in good health and CMV-seropositive. V usage is TRBV30 and J usage is TRBJ1-5; D not certain. CDR3 nucleotide sequence: TGTGCCTGGAGTGTGGGAGGGTATAGCAATCAGCCCCAGCATTTT. Translation: CAWSVGGYSNQPQHF.